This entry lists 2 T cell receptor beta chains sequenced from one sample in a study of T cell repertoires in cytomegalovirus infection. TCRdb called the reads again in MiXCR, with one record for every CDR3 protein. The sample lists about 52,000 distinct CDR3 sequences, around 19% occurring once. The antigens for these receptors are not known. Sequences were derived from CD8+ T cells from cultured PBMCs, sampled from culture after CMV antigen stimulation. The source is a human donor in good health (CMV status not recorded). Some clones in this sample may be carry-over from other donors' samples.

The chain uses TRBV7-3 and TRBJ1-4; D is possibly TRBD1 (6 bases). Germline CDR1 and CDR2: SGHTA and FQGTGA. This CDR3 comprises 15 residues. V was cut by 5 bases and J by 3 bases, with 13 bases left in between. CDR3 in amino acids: CASSLSGGSNEKLFF. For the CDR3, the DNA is TGTGCCAGCAGCCTCTCGGGGGGCTCTAATGAAAAACTGTTTTTT.

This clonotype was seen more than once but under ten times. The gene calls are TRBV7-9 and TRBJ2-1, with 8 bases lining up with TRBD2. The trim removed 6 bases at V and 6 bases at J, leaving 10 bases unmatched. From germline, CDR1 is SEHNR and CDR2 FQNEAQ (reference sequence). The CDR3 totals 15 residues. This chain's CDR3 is CASSSMTSVRNEQFF. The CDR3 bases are TGTGCCAGCAGTTCGATGACTAGCGTTCGCAATGAGCAGTTCTTC.